These T cell receptor beta chains were read from a single sample in a study of PD-L1 blockade in urothelial cancer. The repertoire was sequenced with immunoSEQ multiplex PCR; TCRdb's copy has only in-frame clones and lacks some. The sample has some 47,000 clones, 82% seen once; the top ten hold about 3.3%. The sample here was PBMCs, taken around atezolizumab (anti-PD-L1) treatment. Receptors were obtained from a man between 65 and 85 years old with urothelial cancer. Each CDR3 is given with its conserved first and last residue. A D gene is named only where the DNA matches it firmly. Some rows have no size entry. The others give once, few or many, or a class for an expanded clone.

J gene | D gene | V gene | clone size | CDR3 DNA | CDR3 protein
TRBJ1-1 | TRBD1 | TRBV27 | NA | TGTGCCAGCAGTTGGGATCGACAGGGGAAAGCTTTCTTT | CASSWDRQGKAFF
TRBJ1-1 | NA | TRBV6-1 | NA | TGTGCCAGCAGTGAAGGACAGGCGTATTTGGCTTTCTTT | CASSEGQAYLAFF
TRBJ2-7 | NA | TRBV5-4 | NA | TGTGCCAGCAGCGATCCGGGACTCCATTCTTCCTACGAGCAGTACTTC | CASSDPGLHSSYEQYF
TRBJ1-4 | TRBD1 | TRBV19 | few | TGTGCCAGTAGTATCTCCCGGGACAGGGGAAATGAAAAACTGTTTTTT | CASSISRDRGNEKLFF
TRBJ1-2 | NA | TRBV5-1 | once | TGCGCCAGCAGCTTGGGTGGGCCAGCGGATGGCTACACCTTC | CASSLGGPADGYTF
TRBJ2-3 | NA | TRBV7-9 | few | TGTGCCAGCAGCTTAGGAGCTAGGAGCACAGATACGCAGTATTTT | CASSLGARSTDTQYF
TRBJ2-7 | TRBD2 | TRBV7-9 | NA | TGTGCCAGCAGCCCCATAGGGCCGGGGGGCTACGAGCAGTACTTC | CASSPIGPGGYEQYF
TRBJ1-3 | TRBD1 | TRBV30 | NA | TGTGCCCTAGGGGCAGGGGGAAGTGGAAACACCATATATTTT | CALGAGGSGNTIYF
TRBJ1-5 | TRBD1 | TRBV28 | NA | TGTGCCAGCAGTGACAGGGGACCCGGTCAGCCCCAGCATTTT | CASSDRGPGQPQHF
TRBJ2-7 | TRBD1 | TRBV20-1 | NA | TGCAGTGCTGACAGGGAATACGAGCAGTACTTC | CSADREYEQYF
TRBJ2-3 | TRBD2 | TRBV9 | once | TGTGCCAGCAGCGCAGGGACTAGCGGATCAGATACGCAGTATTTT | CASSAGTSGSDTQYF
TRBJ1-5 | TRBD1 | TRBV4-1 | NA | TGCGCCAGCAGCCAAGGCTCCAACAGGGGTTCGGTAAGCAATCAGCCCCAGCATTTT | CASSQGSNRGSVSNQPQHF
TRBJ1-6 | TRBD1 | TRBV25-1 | NA | TGTGCCAGCAGTGACCTATACAGGGGGAGTGGGTCACCCCTCCACTTT | CASSDLYRGSGSPLHF
TRBJ2-1 | NA | TRBV5-6 | NA | TGTGCCAGCAGCTTAAAAAGGCGGGCGGTGGGACTTAGGCATGAGCAGTTCTTC | CASSLKRRAVGLRHEQFF
TRBJ2-5 | TRBD1 | TRBV5-1 | NA | TGCGCCAGCAGCTTGGACAGGGGGCGCCCGGAGACCCAGTACTTC | CASSLDRGRPETQYF
TRBJ2-6 | NA | TRBV18 | NA | TGTGCCAGCTCAACCATTCGGGACTCAGGCACTGGGGCCAACGTCCTGACTTTC | CASSTIRDSGTGANVLTF
TRBJ1-3 | TRBD1 | TRBV13 | NA | TGTGCCAGCACCGAGGGGGCGTCTGGAAACACCATATATTTT | CASTEGASGNTIYF
TRBJ2-7 | TRBD1 | TRBV9 | NA | TGTGCCAGCAGCGTAGGGGACAGATCGTACGAGCAGTACTTC | CASSVGDRSYEQYF
TRBJ2-7 | TRBD2 | TRBV9 | NA | TGTGCCAGCAGCGTAGCTAGCGGGATGTCCTACGAGCAGTACTTC | CASSVASGMSYEQYF
TRBJ2-1 | NA | TRBV7-3 | NA | TGTGCCAGCAGCTTAACAGCGAACAATGAGCAGTTCTTC | CASSLTANNEQFF
TRBJ2-1 | TRBD2 | TRBV27 | few | TGTGCCAGCAGTGACGATCGGGGACTAGCTCGCAATGAGCAGTTCTTC | CASSDDRGLARNEQFF
TRBJ1-2 | NA | TRBV6-1 | NA | TGTGCCAGCAGTCCCGCCGGGGGGAACTATGGCTACACCTTC | CASSPAGGNYGYTF
TRBJ1-1 | NA | TRBV10-3 | NA | TGTGCCATCATGAGAGGCCCTGGAAACACTGAAGCTTTCTTT | CAIMRGPGNTEAFF
TRBJ1-6 | NA | TRBV4-1 | NA | TGCGCCAGCAGCAATGCCGGGATCGATAATTCACCCCTCCACTTT | CASSNAGIDNSPLHF
TRBJ1-5 | NA | TRBV30 | NA | TGTGCCTGGAGCGACAAACCGAAGGGGGTTAGCAATCAGCCCCAGCATTTT | CAWSDKPKGVSNQPQHF
TRBJ1-2 | NA | TRBV19 | NA | TGTGCCAGTAGTACAGGGTTGATCTATGGCTACACCTTC | CASSTGLIYGYTF
TRBJ1-2 | NA | TRBV7-2 | NA | TGTGCCAGCAGCCGATTGGACACTCTCTATGGCTACACCTTC | CASSRLDTLYGYTF
TRBJ2-7 | TRBD1 | TRBV5-1 | NA | TGCGCCAGTAGAGAAGGGGGCTCCTCAGGGGAGCAGTACTTC | CASREGGSSGEQYF